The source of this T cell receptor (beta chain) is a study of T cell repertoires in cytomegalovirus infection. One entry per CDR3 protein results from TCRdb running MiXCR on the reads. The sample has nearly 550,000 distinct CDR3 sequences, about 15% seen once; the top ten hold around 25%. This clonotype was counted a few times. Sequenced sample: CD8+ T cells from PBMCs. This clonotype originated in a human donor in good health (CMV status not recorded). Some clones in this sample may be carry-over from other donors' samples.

Written as DNA, the CDR3 is TGTGCCAGCAGTTACTCGTTTCCAGCTACTAATGAAAAACTGTTTTTT. Protein product: CASSYSFPATNEKLFF. The chain has TRBV6-5 and TRBJ1-4; no clear D gene. This CDR3 has 16 amino acids. V shed 0 bases and J shed 2 bases, with 10 bases lying between them. CDR1 is MNHEY, CDR2 SVGAGI, per germline.